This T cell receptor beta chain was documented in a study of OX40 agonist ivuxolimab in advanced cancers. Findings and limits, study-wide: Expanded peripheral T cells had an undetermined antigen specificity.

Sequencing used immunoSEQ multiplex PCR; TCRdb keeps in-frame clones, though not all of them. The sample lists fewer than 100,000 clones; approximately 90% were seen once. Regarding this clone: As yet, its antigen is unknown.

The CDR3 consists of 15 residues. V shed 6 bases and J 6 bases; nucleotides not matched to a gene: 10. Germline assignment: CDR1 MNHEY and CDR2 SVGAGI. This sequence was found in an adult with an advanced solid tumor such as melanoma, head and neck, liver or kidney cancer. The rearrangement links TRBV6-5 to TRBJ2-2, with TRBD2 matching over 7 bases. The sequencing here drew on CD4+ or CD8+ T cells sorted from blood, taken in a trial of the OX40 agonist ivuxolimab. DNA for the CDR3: TGTGCCAGCAGCCACGGACTAGTGGTTGCCGGGGAGCTGTTTTTT. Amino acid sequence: CASSHGLVVAGELFF.